Listed here are 22 T cell receptor beta chains from one sample, sequenced in a study of blood T cell repertoires in COVID-19. The repertoire was sequenced with immunoSEQ multiplex PCR; TCRdb's copy has only in-frame clones and lacks some. The data show approximately 90,000 clones, around 72% seen once. Sequenced: peripheral blood. These receptor sequences come from a woman older than 75 with acute or convalescent COVID-19.

The CDR3 here is CASTPRQGSSYEQYF. The CDR3 DNA is TGTGCCAGCACTCCCCGGCAGGGAAGTTCCTACGAGCAGTACTTC. V gene TRBV6-6 combines with J gene TRBJ2-7; D perhaps matches TRBD1 (5 bases). The CDR3 has 15 amino acids. V dropped 7 bases and J dropped 1 base, with 17 bases sitting between them. Germline CDR1 reads MNHNY; CDR2 reads SVGAGI (reference sequence).

This chain uses TRBV14 with TRBJ1-1; D not certain. Germline CDR1 and CDR2: SGHDN and FVKESK. V lost 0 bases and J lost 0, with 14 bases in between. The CDR3 has 17 residues. The CDR3 is CASSQDRVASMNTEAFF. The DNA for the CDR3 is TGTGCCAGCAGCCAAGATCGAGTAGCTTCTATGAACACTGAAGCTTTCTTT. Looking up the rest from reference TRBV14 and TRBJ1-1 gives the full variable domain: EAGVTQFPSHSVIEKGQTVTLRCDPISGHDNLYWYRRVMGKEIKFLLHFVKESKQDESGMPNNRFLAERTGGTYSTLKVQPAELEDSGVYFCASSQDRVASMNTEAFFGQGTRLTVV.

The J gene is TRBJ1-2, the V gene TRBV10-3; 9 positions agree with TRBD1. Germline assignment: CDR1 ENHRY and CDR2 SYGVKD. The CDR3 has 16 amino acids. With V trimmed by 5 bases and J by 3 bases, 10 bases remained unmatched. The CDR3 coding sequence is TGTGCCATCAGTAAGGGAACAGGGGGCTATGACTATGGCTACACCTTC. This gives the protein CAISKGTGGYDYGYTF.

The V and J genes are TRBV7-2 and TRBJ1-1; tentative D call: TRBD1 (5 bases). The germline V and J ends were trimmed by 6 bases and 1 base, with 15 bases remaining between them. The CDR3 runs to 15 residues. Germline V lookup: CDR1 SGHTA, CDR2 FQGNSA. CDR3: CASSHWGGGNTEAFF. In nucleotides, the CDR3 is TGTGCCAGCAGTCACTGGGGGGGTGGGAACACTGAAGCTTTCTTT.

This rearrangement joins TRBV14 to TRBJ2-2, with 8 bases fitting TRBD1. V was clipped by 4 bases and J by 8 bases; unmatched bases: 6. CDR3 size: 14 residues. Germline-derived CDR1 and CDR2 are SGHDN and FVKESK. Written as DNA, the CDR3 is TGTGCCAGCAGCCTATGGACAGGGTCAGGGGAGCTGTTTTTT. It specifies CASSLWTGSGELFF.

This chain uses TRBV3-1 (or the pseudogene TRBV3-2) with TRBJ1-5; 8 positions match TRBD1. Germline lookup yields CDR1 LGHDT and CDR2 YNNKEL (reference sequence). With 3 bases clipped from V and 4 bases from J, the junction kept 5 bases outside the gene matches. The CDR3 consists of 15 residues. The CDR3 loop is CASSQVTGANQPQHF. For the CDR3, the DNA is TGTGCCAGCAGCCAGGTGACAGGGGCGAATCAGCCCCAGCATTTT.

The chain employs TRBV30 and TRBJ1-5; D call uncertain. Germline assignment: CDR1 GTSNPN and CDR2 SVGIG (reference sequence). The CDR3 covers 13 residues. V lost 3 bases and J 6 bases, leaving 12 bases between the germline ends. The CDR3 nucleotides read TGTGCCTGGAGACGCGGTTCTGGTCAGCCCCAGCATTTT. Translating gives CAWRRGSGQPQHF.

This clone was counted once. The chain uses TRBV6-5 and TRBJ1-1, with TRBD1 identical over 12 bases. This CDR3 region has 15 residues. Germline assignment: CDR1 MNHEY and CDR2 SVGAGI. Losses at the gene ends were 4 bases for V and 10 bases for J; bases not matched to a gene: 10. CDR3 in DNA: TGTGCCAGCAGTTTTAACCCGGGACAGGGGGCGCGAGCTTTCTTT. Its translation is CASSFNPGQGARAFF.

This chain connects TRBV7-9 to TRBJ2-5; weak D call: TRBD2 (6 bases). This CDR3 contains 13 residues. In germline, CDR1 is SEHNR, CDR2 FQNEAQ (reference sequence). Trimming pared 1 base from V and 5 bases from J, leaving 8 bases between. The CDR3 region has the DNA TGTGCCAGCAGCTTAGGGCTAGCGGAGACCCAGTACTTC. Translation: CASSLGLAETQYF.

This clone was seen only a few times. The chain employs TRBV4-3 and TRBJ1-2, with TRBD1 matching 11 bases. CDR1 and CDR2 from the germline V gene are LGHNA and YSLEER. The CDR3 extends over 16 amino acids. The V and J ends lost 1 base and 4 bases, in that order; junction bases with no gene match: 5. DNA of the CDR3: TGCGCCAGCAGCCAAGTGGACAGGGGGCTAGGCTATGGCTACACCTTC. Encoded protein: CASSQVDRGLGYGYTF.

The chain joins TRBV6-6 to TRBJ2-1, with D perhaps matching TRBD2 (6 bases). This CDR3 has 13 amino acids. Trimming took off 5 bases at V and 7 bases at J, with 12 bases between the two ends. Germline V gives CDR1 MNHNY, CDR2 SVGAGI (reference sequence). The CDR3 DNA follows: TGTGCCAGCAGTCCATCAGGAGGGAATGAGCAGTTCTTC. Amino acid sequence: CASSPSGGNEQFF.

The chain has TRBV7-2 and TRBJ2-3, with 12 nucleotides matching TRBD2. CDR1 and CDR2 from the germline V gene are SGHTA and FQGNSA. The V gene end was trimmed by 6 bases and the J gene end by 11 bases; junction bases not matched to a gene: 12. The CDR3 runs to 15 residues. Here the CDR3 reads CASSTSSGGALGQYF. The CDR3 nucleotides are TGTGCCAGCAGTACCTCTAGCGGGGGGGCCTTGGGGCAGTATTTT. Variable domain in full (rest from reference TRBV7-2 and TRBJ2-3): GAGVSQSPSNKVTEKGKDVELRCDPISGHTALYWYRQSLGQGLEFLIYFQGNSAPDKSGLPSDRFSAERTGGSVSTLTIQRTQQEDSAVYLCASSTSSGGALGQYFGPGTRLTVL.

In this sample, this clone turned up once. The chain joins TRBV30 to TRBJ2-7; possible D gene TRBD2, 7 bases. Germline CDR1 GTSNPN, CDR2 SVGIG (reference sequence). V was trimmed by 0 bases and J by 6 bases, leaving 12 bases between them. The CDR3 is made up of 13 amino acids. The CDR3 reads CAWSVGGGSEQYF. In DNA, the CDR3 is TGTGCCTGGAGTGTAGGGGGGGGCTCCGAGCAGTACTTC.

The table lists this clone with many counts. The chain is built from TRBV27 and TRBJ1-4; D possibly corresponds to TRBD1 (5 bases). This CDR3 has 15 residues. Trimming removed 2 bases from V and 6 bases from J, with 13 bases in between. Germline V gene data show CDR1 as MNHEY and CDR2 as SMNVEV (reference sequence). Here the CDR3 DNA reads TGTGCCAGCAGTTTACGGGGGATCGGGGATGAAAAACTGTTTTTT. This encodes CASSLRGIGDEKLFF.

This clone was detected only a few times. The chain carries TRBV7-2 and TRBJ2-2; 11 bases line up with TRBD1. V lost 4 bases and J lost 3; bases outside the gene matches: 1. Germline CDR1 and CDR2: SGHTA and FQGNSA. CDR3 length equals 15 residues. The CDR3 DNA sequence: TGTGCCAGCAGCTCGGGACAGGGGGACACCGGGGAGCTGTTTTTT. Protein sequence: CASSSGQGDTGELFF.

This chain uses TRBV2 with TRBJ1-1; 8 bases agree with TRBD1. This CDR3 contains 16 residues. J gave up 3 bases and V 4 bases, and 10 bases lay outside the gene matches. Germline V gene sequence: CDR1 SNHLY, CDR2 FYNNEI. The CDR3 protein is CASSAVQGAGYTEAFF. The CDR3 DNA follows: TGTGCCAGCAGTGCCGTCCAGGGGGCGGGGTACACTGAAGCTTTCTTT.

The sample holds a few counts of this clone. For the CDR3, the DNA is TGCGCCAGCAGCGCAGGGAAGGTTGGTAGCACTGAAGCTTTCTTT. Its protein product is CASSAGKVGSTEAFF. This sequence joins TRBV4-3 and TRBJ1-1; perhaps TRBD1 as D (5 bases). Germline assignment: CDR1 LGHNA and CDR2 YSLEER. V lost 5 bases, J lost 4 bases, and 17 bases lay in between. The CDR3 runs 15 residues.

The chain carries TRBV10-3 and TRBJ2-5, with D perhaps matching TRBD2 (5 bases). The CDR3 consists of 13 residues. V lost 0 bases and J 7 bases, leaving 9 bases between the germline ends. From germline, CDR1 is ENHRY and CDR2 SYGVKD. The CDR3 coding sequence is TGTGCCATCAGTGAGTCTGTAGGAGGGACCCAGTACTTC. The encoded protein is CAISESVGGTQYF.

This clone was detected a few times. This rearrangement joins TRBV30 to TRBJ1-3, with TRBD1 identical over 10 bases. After removal of 5 bases from V and 1 base from J, the junction contained 8 bases not matched to a gene. Germline V gene data show CDR1 as GTSNPN and CDR2 as SVGIG (reference sequence). CDR3 length: 16 amino acids. The CDR3 protein is CAWDRGPNHSGNTIYF. CDR3 coding DNA: TGTGCCTGGGACAGGGGGCCTAACCATTCTGGAAACACCATATATTTT.

This clone was counted a few times. V gene TRBV9 combines with J gene TRBJ1-1; D possibly corresponds to TRBD1 (5 bases). The V end lost 4 bases, the J end lost 5 bases, and 12 bases lay between the germline ends. The CDR3 consists of 13 residues. Germline V CDR1 and CDR2: SGDLS, YYNGEE. The CDR3 sequence: CASSWDSGTEAFF. CDR3 DNA: TGTGCCAGCAGCTGGGACTCCGGGACTGAAGCTTTCTTT.

This clone showed up just once. The rearrangement links TRBV6-2 or TRBV6-3 to TRBJ1-1, with D tentatively TRBD1 (5 bases). CDR3 length equals 14 residues. The V gene's germline CDR1 is MNHEY and CDR2 SVGEGT. Trimming cost V 4 bases and J 5 bases, with 14 bases left between them. CDR3 nucleotides: TGTGCCAGCAGTTCTCGCAGGGTCCAAACTGAAGCTTTCTTT. Translating it yields CASSSRRVQTEAFF.

This sequence joins TRBV10-3 and TRBJ2-7, with 8 bases lining up with TRBD2. The CDR3 covers 13 residues. Trimming at V came to 7 bases and at J to 3 bases, leaving 5 bases not matched to a gene. The germline V gene encodes CDR1 ENHRY and CDR2 SYGVKD. CDR3 nucleotide sequence: TGTGCCATCACCACGGGGGGGGGCTACGAGCAGTACTTC. Protein product: CAITTGGGYEQYF.